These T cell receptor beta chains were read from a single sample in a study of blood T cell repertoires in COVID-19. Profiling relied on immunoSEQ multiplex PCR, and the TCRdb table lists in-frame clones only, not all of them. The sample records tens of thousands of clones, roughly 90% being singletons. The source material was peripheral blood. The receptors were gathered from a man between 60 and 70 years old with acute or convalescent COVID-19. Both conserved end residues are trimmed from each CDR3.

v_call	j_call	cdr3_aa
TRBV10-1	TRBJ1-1	ASSQGGQPTGKAF
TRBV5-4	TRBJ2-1	ASSLGLAGVLYNEQF
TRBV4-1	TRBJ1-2	ASSQLPGLAGYYGYT
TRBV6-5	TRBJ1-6	ASSYTIGTANSPLH
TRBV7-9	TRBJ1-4	ASSRGTGDNEKLF
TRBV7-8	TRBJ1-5	ASSIRWDSYGNQPQH
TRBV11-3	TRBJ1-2	ASSLPSPQRYGYT
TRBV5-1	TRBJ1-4	ASSLGQNEKLF
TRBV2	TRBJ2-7	ASSRNYEQY
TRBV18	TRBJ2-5	ASSPRLQGHQETQY
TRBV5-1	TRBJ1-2	ASSQDAQGAYGYT
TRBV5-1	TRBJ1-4	ASSLGGLSTNEKLF
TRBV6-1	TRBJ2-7	ASSEAGSSYEQY
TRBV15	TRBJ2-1	ATSRVRSNEQF
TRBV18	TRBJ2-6	ASSPVQFSGANVLT
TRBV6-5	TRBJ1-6	ASSRDRPDNSPLH
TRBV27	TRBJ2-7	ASSLSGDEQY
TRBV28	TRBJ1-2	ASSSFGRVVGYT
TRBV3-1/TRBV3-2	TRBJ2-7	ASSQGGVGLHEQY
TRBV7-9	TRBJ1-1	ASSSYLDPTGRGGTEAF
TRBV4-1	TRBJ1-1	ASSSRQVNTEAF
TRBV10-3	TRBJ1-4	AMAGATNEKLF
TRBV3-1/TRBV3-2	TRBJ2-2	ASSLQLAISGELF
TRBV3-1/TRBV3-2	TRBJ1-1	ASSQDRGTEAF